The T cell receptor beta chain under discussion was sequenced for a study of T cells in Graves' hyperthyroidism and ophthalmopathy. Study background: Once the initial diagnosis was made, peripheral blood was obtained before any treatment. Study-wide results and caveats: Expanded thyroid clonotypes (above 0.001) were mostly also found in blood.

Template material for amplifying TCR beta CDR3 regions consisted of RNA transcripts. The primer set for the first-round RT-PCR of the TCR CDR3 was HTBI. MiXCR, run by TCRdb on the multiplex PCR reads, gives a single entry per CDR3 protein. The table lists a few hundred thousand distinct CDR3 sequences, 13% to 15% of them singletons. Not enrolled were patients with uncontrolled infection, other autoimmune disease, pregnancy or lactation. Thyroid ultrasound and orbital computed tomography, with clinical symptoms and serum thyroxine and TRAb, informed diagnoses. This clonotype was seen many times. What it binds is not known. The length of the CDR3 is 17 residues. V lost 1 base and J 8 bases, leaving 21 bases between the germline ends.

The sequence was collected from a woman in her fifties or sixties with Graves' ophthalmopathy. The rearrangement uses TRBV12-3 or TRBV12-4 and TRBJ2-1; TRBD1 or TRBD2 may be the D gene (5 bases each). Sequencing was performed on blood. The CDR3 DNA reads as TGTGCCAGCAGTTTAGAATACTACCGGGGCCGAGGCGATGAGCAGTTCTTC. Its protein product is CASSLEYYRGRGDEQFF.